The clone carrying this TCR beta chain was recorded only once. Within the sample, other DNA sequences also encode this same CDR3. The data were produced by immunoSEQ multiplex PCR, yet TCRdb's version contains in-frame clones alone and is incomplete. The top ten clones hold approximately 0.0097% of a sample with more than 550,000 clones, more than 70% of them seen once. The sample originates from a study of shared T cell receptors in the human thymus. These sequences were also reported in another study, on human thymus T cells. According to that study: Donors were healthy Finnish infants having corrective surgery for congenital heart defects. The thymus tissue came from resections taken during corrective heart surgery. Gene usage (both V and J) appeared biased in thymic and blood repertoires. Among unrelated individuals, related research reported thymic repertoires that overlapped highly.

Sequencing was performed on thymocytes. The clonotype comes from a boy under two years old with a congenital heart defect.

DNA of the CDR3: TGTGCCAGCAGCCAAGATCGGGAAGGGACCGGGGAGCTGTTTTTT. Its protein is CASSQDREGTGELFF. The chain links TRBV14 to TRBJ2-2; a possible D gene is TRBD2 (5 bases). The CDR3 length is 15 residues. Germline V CDR1 and CDR2: SGHDN, FVKESK. Trimming pared 0 bases from V and 5 bases from J, leaving 10 bases between.